The sequence of this T cell receptor (beta chain) was determined in a study of T cell changes during pregnancy in multiple sclerosis. Looked up from germline, CDR1 is MNHNY and CDR2 is SVGAGI (reference sequence). CDR3 size: 13 residues. Points on this clone: The junction and the germline gene differ at one end; a read error may be behind it.

Assay used: immunoSEQ multiplex PCR; TCRdb lists only in-frame clones, some missing. The sample has approximately 88,000 clones; around 92% are singletons. The chain has TRBV6-6 and TRBJ2-7; D perhaps matches TRBD1 (6 bases). Sequencing used peripheral blood, obtained in the first trimester of pregnancy. This TCR was recovered from a female donor with multiple sclerosis, enrolled in a pregnancy study. The CDR3 coding sequence is TGTGCCAGCACGGGGACGGATGCGGCCCAGGGGAACTTC. It encodes CASTGTDAAQGNF.